This section outlines one T cell receptor (beta chain) sequence together with its context. These data come from a study of blood T cell repertoires in COVID-19. In the study overall: The cDNA or gDNA used as material had been derived from T cells, B-cell-depleted T cells, or PBMCs.

Germline-derived CDR1 and CDR2 are LNHDA and SQIVND (reference sequence). The CDR3 totals 16 residues. V was trimmed by 2 bases and J by 0 bases, leaving 10 bases between them. In the original analysis: From reference gene primer amplification, estimates of nucleated cell counts were derived. TCRdb's table, derived via immunoSEQ multiplex PCR, lists solely in-frame clones and lacks some. That table furnishes V, J and clone size, whereas the DNA furnished D and trimming. The sample lists tens of thousands of clones, 85% occurring once. The gene calls are TRBV19 and TRBJ2-2; D remains unclear. The TCR comes from a human donor in a cohort sampled during active COVID-19. Material for sequencing was peripheral blood. CDR3 loop: CASSIIGTANTGELFF. As DNA, the CDR3 is TGTGCCAGTAGTATAATAGGTACAGCGAACACCGGGGAGCTGTTTTTT.